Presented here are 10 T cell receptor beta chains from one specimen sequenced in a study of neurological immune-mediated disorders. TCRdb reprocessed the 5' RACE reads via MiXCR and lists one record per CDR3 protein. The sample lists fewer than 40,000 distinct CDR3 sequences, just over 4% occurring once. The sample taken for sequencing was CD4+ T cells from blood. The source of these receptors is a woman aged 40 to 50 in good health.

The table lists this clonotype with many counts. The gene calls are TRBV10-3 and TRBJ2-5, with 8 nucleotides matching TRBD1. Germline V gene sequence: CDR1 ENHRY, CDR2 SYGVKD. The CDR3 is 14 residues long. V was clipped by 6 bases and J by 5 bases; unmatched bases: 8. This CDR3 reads CAISSDRAGETQYF. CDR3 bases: TGTGCCATCAGCTCGGACAGGGCAGGGGAGACCCAGTACTTC.

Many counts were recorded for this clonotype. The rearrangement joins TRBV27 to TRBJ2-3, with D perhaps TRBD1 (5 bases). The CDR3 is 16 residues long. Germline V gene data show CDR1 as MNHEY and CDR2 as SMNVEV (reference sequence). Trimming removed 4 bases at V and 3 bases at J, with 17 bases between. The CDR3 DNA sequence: TGTGCCAGCAGTTCCCCGCAGGGAAGTGGAACAGATACGCAGTATTTT. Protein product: CASSSPQGSGTDTQYF.

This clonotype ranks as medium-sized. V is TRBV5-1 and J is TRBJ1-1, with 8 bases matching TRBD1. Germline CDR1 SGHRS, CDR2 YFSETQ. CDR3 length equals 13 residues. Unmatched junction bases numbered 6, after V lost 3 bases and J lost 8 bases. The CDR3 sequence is CASSSTGVPEAFF. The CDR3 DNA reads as TGCGCCAGCAGCTCGACAGGGGTACCCGAAGCTTTCTTT.

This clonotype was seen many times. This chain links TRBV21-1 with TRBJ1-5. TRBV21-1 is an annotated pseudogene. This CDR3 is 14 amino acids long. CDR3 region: CASSKAGSNQPQHF. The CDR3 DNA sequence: TGTGCCAGCAGCAAAGCAGGGAGCAATCAGCCCCAGCATTTT.

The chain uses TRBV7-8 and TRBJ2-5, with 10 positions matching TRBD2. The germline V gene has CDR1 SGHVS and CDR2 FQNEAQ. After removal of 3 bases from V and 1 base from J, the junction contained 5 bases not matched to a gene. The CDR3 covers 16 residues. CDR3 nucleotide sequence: TGTGCCAGCAGCTTTAGTAGCGGGGGGATCCAAGAGACCCAGTACTTC. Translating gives CASSFSSGGIQETQYF.

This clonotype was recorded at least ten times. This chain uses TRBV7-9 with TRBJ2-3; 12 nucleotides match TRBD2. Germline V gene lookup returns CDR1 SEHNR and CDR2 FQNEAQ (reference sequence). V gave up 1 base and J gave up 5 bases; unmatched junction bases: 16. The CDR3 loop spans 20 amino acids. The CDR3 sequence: CASSLGAYYSTSGGIDTQYF. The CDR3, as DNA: TGTGCCAGCAGCTTAGGGGCCTACTATTCGACTAGCGGGGGAATAGATACGCAGTATTTT.

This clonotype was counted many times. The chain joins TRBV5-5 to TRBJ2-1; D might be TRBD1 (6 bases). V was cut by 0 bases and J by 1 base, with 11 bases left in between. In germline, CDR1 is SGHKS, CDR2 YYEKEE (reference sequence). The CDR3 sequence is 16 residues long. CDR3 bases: TGTGCCAGCAGCTTGGTTGGGGGCGCGTCCTACAATGAGCAGTTCTTC. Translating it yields CASSLVGGASYNEQFF.

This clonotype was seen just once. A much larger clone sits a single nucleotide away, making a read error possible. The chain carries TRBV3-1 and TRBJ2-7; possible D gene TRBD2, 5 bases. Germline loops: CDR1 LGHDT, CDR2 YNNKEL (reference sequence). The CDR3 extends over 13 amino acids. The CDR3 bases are TGTGCCAGCAGCCAATTGAGCGGAAACGAGAAGTACTTC. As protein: CASSQLSGNEKYF.

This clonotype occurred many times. The CDR3 DNA is TGCGCCAGCAGCTTAAACCAGGCCCGCAATGAGCAGTTCTTC. Protein product: CASSLNQARNEQFF. The V and J genes are TRBV5-1 and TRBJ2-1; D not resolved. The V end was cut by 2 bases, the J end by 6 bases, with 12 bases between. The CDR3 sequence is 14 residues long. The germline gives CDR1 SGHRS, CDR2 YFSETQ.

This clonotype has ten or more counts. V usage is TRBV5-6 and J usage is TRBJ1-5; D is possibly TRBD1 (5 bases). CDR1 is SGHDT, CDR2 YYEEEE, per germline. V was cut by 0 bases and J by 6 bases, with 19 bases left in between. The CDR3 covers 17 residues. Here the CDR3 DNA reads TGTGCCAGCAGCTTGGCCGGGGTCCAGGGCCCTACTCAGCCCCAGCATTTT. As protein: CASSLAGVQGPTQPQHF.